These 8 T cell receptor beta chains were all obtained from the same sample, sequenced in a study of shared clonotypes between healthy human individuals. Using immunoSEQ multiplex PCR, the repertoire was profiled, and TCRdb retains in-frame clones only, with some absent. The sample consists of some 2,500,000 clones, 80% to 95% of them appearing once. Material for sequencing was naive CD4+ T cells from PBMCs. Subset in this sample: CD45RA+ positively selected. All receptors come from a man between 18 and 35 years old in good health. Some clones in this sample may be carry-over from other donors' samples.

V and J are TRBV19 and TRBJ1-5, with TRBD1 as a possible D gene (5 bases). Germline V gene data show CDR1 as LNHDA and CDR2 as SQIVND (reference sequence). Trimming left V 8 bases short and J 3 bases short, with 14 bases between. The length of the CDR3 is 14 residues. The CDR3 loop is CASGGRGFNQPQHF. As DNA, the CDR3 is TGTGCCAGTGGGGGTCGGGGGTTCAATCAGCCCCAGCATTTT.

The chain has TRBV7-2 and TRBJ2-3; no reliable D call. Trimming left V 5 bases short and J 5 bases short, with 14 bases between. Germline V CDR1 and CDR2: SGHTA, FQGNSA. The CDR3 has 14 amino acids. CDR3 sequence: CASSLRPTVDTQYF. The CDR3, as DNA: TGTGCCAGCAGCCTCCGCCCTACCGTAGATACGCAGTATTTT.

CDR3 region: CASSLVGWRNNWAGELFF. The CDR3 bases are TGCGCCAGCAGCTTGGTTGGTTGGCGGAACAACTGGGCCGGGGAGCTGTTTTTT. The genes are TRBV5-1 and TRBJ2-2; D remains ambiguous. The CDR3 sequence is 18 residues long. Trimming shortened V by 0 bases and J by 6 bases, and 21 bases separated the two germline ends. CDR1 SGHRS and CDR2 YFSETQ come from the germline V gene.

As for this clone: The same CDR3 arises from other DNA sequences in this sample as well. J is TRBJ2-3 and V is TRBV5-1; D might be TRBD1 or TRBD2, each matching 5 bases. CDR3 length equals 15 residues. The V gene lost 0 bases and the J gene lost 4 bases, with 12 bases spanning the gap. Looked up from germline, CDR1 is SGHRS and CDR2 is YFSETQ. The CDR3 loop is CASSLGQGVPDTQYF. CDR3 sequence (DNA): TGCGCCAGCAGCTTGGGGCAGGGAGTCCCAGATACGCAGTATTTT.

This chain links TRBV5-4 with TRBJ2-5, with D possibly matching TRBD2 (5 bases). Germline assignment: CDR1 SGHNT and CDR2 YYREEE (reference sequence). V was shortened by 2 bases and J by 1 base, with 15 bases between the two germline ends. There are 16 residues in the CDR3. As DNA, the CDR3 is TGTGCCAGCAGCTTAGGAATAGGGAGTATCCAAGAGACCCAGTACTTC. Translation gives CASSLGIGSIQETQYF.

The chain joins TRBV9 to TRBJ2-2; TRBD2 might be the D (5 bases). Trimming pared 4 bases from V and 4 bases from J, leaving 20 bases between. This CDR3 region has 17 residues. CDR1 and CDR2 (germline): SGDLS, YYNGEE. In DNA form, the CDR3 reads TGTGCCAGCAGCCCTCGCTCGGAGCTAGGACTCACCGGGGAGCTGTTTTTT. This sequence encodes CASSPRSELGLTGELFF.

The V and J genes are TRBV28 and TRBJ2-7, with D maybe TRBD1 (5 bases). Trimming removed 6 bases at V and 3 bases at J, with 15 bases between. Germline V gene sequence: CDR1 MDHEN, CDR2 SYDVKM. The CDR3 loop spans 14 amino acids. The CDR3 DNA sequence: TGTGCCAGCAGCCGACCGGACACGTACTACGAGCAGTACTTC. It specifies CASSRPDTYYEQYF.

V is TRBV15 and J is TRBJ1-2; possible D gene TRBD1, 6 bases. Germline-derived CDR1 and CDR2 are LNHNV and YYDKDF (reference sequence). With 0 bases removed from V and 8 bases from J, the gap between germline ends came to 16 bases. This CDR3 contains 15 residues. The CDR3 region has the DNA TGTGCCACCAGCAGAGATGGGGGCAGGAGGACAGGCTACACCTTC. Residues: CATSRDGGRRTGYTF.